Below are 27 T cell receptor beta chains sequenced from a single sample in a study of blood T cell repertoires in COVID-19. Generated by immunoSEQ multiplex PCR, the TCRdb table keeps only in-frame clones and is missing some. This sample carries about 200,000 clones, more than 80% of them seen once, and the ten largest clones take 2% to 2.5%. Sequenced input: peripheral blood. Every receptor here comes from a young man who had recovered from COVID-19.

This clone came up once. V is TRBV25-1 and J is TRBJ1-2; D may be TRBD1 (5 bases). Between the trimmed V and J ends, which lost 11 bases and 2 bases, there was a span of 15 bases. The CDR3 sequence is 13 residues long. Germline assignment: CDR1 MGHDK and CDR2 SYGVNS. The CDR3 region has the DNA TGTGCCTCCTCCGGGCAGGGCAACTATGGCTACACCTTC. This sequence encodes CASSGQGNYGYTF.

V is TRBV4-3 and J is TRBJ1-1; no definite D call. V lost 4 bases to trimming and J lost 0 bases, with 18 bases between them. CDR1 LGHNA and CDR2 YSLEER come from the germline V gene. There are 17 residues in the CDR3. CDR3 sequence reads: CASSRKVGGVMNTEAFF. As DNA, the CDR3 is TGCGCCAGCAGCCGGAAGGTTGGCGGAGTAATGAACACTGAAGCTTTCTTT.

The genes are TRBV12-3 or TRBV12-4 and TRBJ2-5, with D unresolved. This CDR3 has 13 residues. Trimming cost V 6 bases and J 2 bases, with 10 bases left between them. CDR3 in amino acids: CASRKMRQETQYF. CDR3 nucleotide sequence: TGTGCCAGCAGGAAGATGAGGCAAGAGACCCAGTACTTC.

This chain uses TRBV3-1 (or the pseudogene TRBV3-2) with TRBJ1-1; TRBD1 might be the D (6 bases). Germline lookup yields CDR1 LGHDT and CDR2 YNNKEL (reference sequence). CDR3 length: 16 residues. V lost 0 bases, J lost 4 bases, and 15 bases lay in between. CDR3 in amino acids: CASSQDAGDWGTEAFF. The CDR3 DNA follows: TGTGCCAGCAGCCAAGATGCAGGGGATTGGGGCACTGAAGCTTTCTTT.

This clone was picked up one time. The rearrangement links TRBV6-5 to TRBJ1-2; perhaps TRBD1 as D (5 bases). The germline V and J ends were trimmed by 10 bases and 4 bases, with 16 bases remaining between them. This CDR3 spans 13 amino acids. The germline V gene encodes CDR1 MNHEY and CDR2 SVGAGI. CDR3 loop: CATRDSSSYGYTF. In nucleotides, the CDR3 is TGTGCCACACGAGACAGTTCCTCCTATGGCTACACCTTC.

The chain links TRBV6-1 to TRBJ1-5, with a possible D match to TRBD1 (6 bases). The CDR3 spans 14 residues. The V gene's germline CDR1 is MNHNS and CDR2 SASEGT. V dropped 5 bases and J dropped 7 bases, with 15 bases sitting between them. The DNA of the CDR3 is TGTGCCAGCAGTTTCACTCCACAGGGCCAGCCCCAGCATTTT. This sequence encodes CASSFTPQGQPQHF.

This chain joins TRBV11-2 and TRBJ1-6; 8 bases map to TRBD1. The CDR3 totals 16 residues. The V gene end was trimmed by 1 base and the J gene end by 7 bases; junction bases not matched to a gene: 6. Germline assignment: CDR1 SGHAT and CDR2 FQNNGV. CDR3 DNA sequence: TGTGCCAGCAGCTTAGGGCAGGGGGCGCGGAATTCACCCCTCCACTTT. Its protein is CASSLGQGARNSPLHF.

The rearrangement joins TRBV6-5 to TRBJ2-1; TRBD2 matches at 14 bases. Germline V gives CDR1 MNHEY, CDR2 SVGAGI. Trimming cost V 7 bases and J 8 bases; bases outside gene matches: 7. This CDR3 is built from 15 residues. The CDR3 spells CASTRLAGGVYEQFF. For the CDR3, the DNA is TGTGCCAGCACCCGACTAGCGGGGGGGGTGTATGAGCAGTTCTTC.

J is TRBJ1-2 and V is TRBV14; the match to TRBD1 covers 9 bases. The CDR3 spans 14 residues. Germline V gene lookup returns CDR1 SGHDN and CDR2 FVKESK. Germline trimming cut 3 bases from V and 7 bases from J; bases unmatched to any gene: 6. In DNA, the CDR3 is TGTGCCAGCAGCCAGGGGACAGGGAGCTTTGGCTACACCTTC. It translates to CASSQGTGSFGYTF.

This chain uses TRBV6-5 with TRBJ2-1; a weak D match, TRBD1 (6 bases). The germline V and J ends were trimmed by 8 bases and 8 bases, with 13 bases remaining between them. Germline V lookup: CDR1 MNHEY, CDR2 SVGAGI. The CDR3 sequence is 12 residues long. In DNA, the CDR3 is TGTGCCAGCTCCGTCCGGACAGATGAGCAGTTCTTC. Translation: CASSVRTDEQFF.

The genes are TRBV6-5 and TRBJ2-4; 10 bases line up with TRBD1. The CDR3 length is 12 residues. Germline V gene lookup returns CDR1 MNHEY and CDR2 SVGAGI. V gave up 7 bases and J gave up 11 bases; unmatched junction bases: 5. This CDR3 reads CASTQTGGVQYF. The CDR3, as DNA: TGTGCCAGCACCCAGACAGGGGGCGTTCAGTACTTC.

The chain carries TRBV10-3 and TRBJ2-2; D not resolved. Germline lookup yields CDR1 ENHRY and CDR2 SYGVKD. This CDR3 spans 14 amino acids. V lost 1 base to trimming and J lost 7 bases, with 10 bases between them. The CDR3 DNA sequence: TGTGCCATCAGTGAGTGGGCGCAGGTCGGGGAGCTGTTTTTT. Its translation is CAISEWAQVGELFF.

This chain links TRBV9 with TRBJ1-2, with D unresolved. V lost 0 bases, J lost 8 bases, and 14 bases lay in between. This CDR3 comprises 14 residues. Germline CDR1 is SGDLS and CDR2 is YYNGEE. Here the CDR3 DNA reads TGTGCCAGCAGCGTAGGATCGGGTTCAGTGGGCTACACCTTC. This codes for CASSVGSGSVGYTF.

This chain's CDR3 is CASGLAPPTGYGYTF. For the CDR3, the DNA is TGTGCTAGTGGTTTGGCCCCCCCGACAGGGTATGGCTACACCTTC. This sequence joins TRBV12-5 and TRBJ1-2; TRBD1 matches at 7 bases. The CDR3 totals 15 residues. Germline loops: CDR1 LGHNT, CDR2 FRNRAP. Trimming cost V 1 base and J 5 bases; bases outside gene matches: 7.

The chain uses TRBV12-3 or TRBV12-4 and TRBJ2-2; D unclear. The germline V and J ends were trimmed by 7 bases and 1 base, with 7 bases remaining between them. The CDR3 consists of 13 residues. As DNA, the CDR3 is TGTGCCAGCACCCCTTTGAACACCGGGGAGCTGTTTTTT. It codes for CASTPLNTGELFF.

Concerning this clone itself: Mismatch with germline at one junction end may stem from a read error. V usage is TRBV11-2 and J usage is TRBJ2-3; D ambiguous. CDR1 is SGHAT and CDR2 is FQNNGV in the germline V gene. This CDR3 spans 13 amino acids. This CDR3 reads CTSSPRFRDTQYF. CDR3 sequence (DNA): TGTACCAGCAGCCCCCGTTTCAGAGATACGCAGTATTTT.

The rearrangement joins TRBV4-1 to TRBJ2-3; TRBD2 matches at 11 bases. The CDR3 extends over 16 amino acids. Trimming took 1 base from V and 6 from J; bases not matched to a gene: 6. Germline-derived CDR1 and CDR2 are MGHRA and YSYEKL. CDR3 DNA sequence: TGCGCCAGCAGCCAAGGAACTAGCGGGGGCAGGGATACGCAGTATTTT. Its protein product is CASSQGTSGGRDTQYF.

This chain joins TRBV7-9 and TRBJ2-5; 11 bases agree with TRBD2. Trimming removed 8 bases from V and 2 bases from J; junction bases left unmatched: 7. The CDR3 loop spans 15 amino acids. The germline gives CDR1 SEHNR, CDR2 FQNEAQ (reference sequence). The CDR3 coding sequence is TGTGCCAGCGAGCTAGCGGGGGGCGGACAAGAGACCCAGTACTTC. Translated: CASELAGGGQETQYF.

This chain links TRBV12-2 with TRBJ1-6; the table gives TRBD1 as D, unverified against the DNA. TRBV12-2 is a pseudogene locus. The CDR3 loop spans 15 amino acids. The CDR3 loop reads CASNAGGSYNSPLHF. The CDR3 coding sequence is TGTGCAAGTAACGCAGGGGGGTCCTATAATTCACCCCTCCACTTT.

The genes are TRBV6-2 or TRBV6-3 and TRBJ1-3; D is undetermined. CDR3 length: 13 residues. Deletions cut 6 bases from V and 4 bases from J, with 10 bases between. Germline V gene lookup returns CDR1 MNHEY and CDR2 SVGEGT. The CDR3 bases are TGTGCCAGCAGCCTTCCGAGGGGAAACACCATATATTTT. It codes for CASSLPRGNTIYF.

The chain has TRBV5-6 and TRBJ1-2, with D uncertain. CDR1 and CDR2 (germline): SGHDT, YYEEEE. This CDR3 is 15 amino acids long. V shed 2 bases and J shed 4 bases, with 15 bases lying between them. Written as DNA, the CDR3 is TGTGCCAGCAGCTTTAGTGTATTAGGGAGCTATGGCTACACCTTC. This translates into CASSFSVLGSYGYTF.

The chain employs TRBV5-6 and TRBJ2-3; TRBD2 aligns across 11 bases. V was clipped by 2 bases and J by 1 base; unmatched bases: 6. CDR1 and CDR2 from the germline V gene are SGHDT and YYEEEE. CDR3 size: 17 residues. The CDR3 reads CASSLEASGGRTDTQYF. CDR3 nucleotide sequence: TGTGCCAGCAGCTTAGAAGCTAGCGGGGGGCGCACAGATACGCAGTATTTT.

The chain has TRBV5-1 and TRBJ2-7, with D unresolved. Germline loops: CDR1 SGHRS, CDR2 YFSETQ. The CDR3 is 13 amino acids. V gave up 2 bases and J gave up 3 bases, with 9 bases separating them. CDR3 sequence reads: CASSFDTFYEQYF. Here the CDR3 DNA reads TGCGCCAGCAGCTTCGACACTTTCTACGAGCAGTACTTC.

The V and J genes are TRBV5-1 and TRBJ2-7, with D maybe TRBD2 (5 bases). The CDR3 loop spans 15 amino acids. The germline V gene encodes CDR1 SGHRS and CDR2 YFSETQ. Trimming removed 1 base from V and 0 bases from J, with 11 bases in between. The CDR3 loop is CASSLILANSYEQYF. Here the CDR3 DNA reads TGCGCCAGCAGCTTGATCCTAGCTAACTCCTACGAGCAGTACTTC.

The CDR3 nucleotides read TGTGCCAGCAGCTTGGATGGCGAGAGGGGCTACACCTTC. The encoded protein is CASSLDGERGYTF. This chain joins TRBV5-5 and TRBJ1-2; unclear D gene. Germline-derived CDR1 and CDR2 are SGHKS and YYEKEE (reference sequence). The CDR3 is 13 residues long. V was pared by 0 bases and J by 8 bases, with 11 bases between.

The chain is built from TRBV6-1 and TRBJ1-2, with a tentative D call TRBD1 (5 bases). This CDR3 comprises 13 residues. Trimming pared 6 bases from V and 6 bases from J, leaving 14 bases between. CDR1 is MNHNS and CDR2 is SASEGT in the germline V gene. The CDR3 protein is CASSSTDFHGYTF. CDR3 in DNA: TGTGCCAGCAGCTCGACAGACTTTCATGGCTACACCTTC.

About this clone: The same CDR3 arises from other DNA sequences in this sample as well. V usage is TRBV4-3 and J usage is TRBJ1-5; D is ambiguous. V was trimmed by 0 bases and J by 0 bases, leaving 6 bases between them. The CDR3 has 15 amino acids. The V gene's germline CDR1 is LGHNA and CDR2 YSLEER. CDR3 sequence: CASSQDRVSNQPQHF. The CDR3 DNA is TGCGCCAGCAGCCAAGATAGAGTTAGCAATCAGCCCCAGCATTTT.